Listed here are 14 T cell receptor beta chains from one sample, sequenced in a study of cytomegalovirus exposure and HLA in healthy donors. PCR involved 60 Vbeta and 13 Jbeta primers. The data were produced by immunoSEQ multiplex PCR, yet TCRdb's version contains in-frame clones alone and is incomplete. The data show fewer than 120,000 clones, approximately 80% seen once. What was sequenced was PBMCs. Every receptor here comes from a woman aged 60-75 years in good health and CMV-seropositive.

The chain employs TRBV5-1 and TRBJ1-1; 7 positions match TRBD1. The ends lost 5 bases at V and 0 bases at J; junction bases unmatched: 7. The CDR3 length is 15 residues. Germline values: CDR1 SGHRS, CDR2 YFSETQ. The CDR3 spells CASRQRTGLNTEAFF. DNA for the CDR3: TGCGCCAGCAGACAAAGGACAGGACTGAACACTGAAGCTTTCTTT.

The chain links TRBV6-6 to TRBJ1-6; D gene uncertain. This CDR3 region has 13 residues. Trimming pared 4 bases from V and 6 bases from J, leaving 7 bases between. Germline-derived CDR1 and CDR2 are MNHNY and SVGAGI (reference sequence). The CDR3 sequence is CASSFPGNSPLHF. CDR3 coding DNA: TGTGCCAGCAGTTTCCCGGGTAATTCACCCCTCCACTTT.

This clone has just one count. The V gene is TRBV7-2, the J gene TRBJ2-5, with 8 nucleotides matching TRBD1. Judging by the DNA end, TRBJ2-7 fits better; the J call may be wrong. The V gene's germline CDR1 is SGHTA and CDR2 FQGNSA. This CDR3 is 15 amino acids long. The CDR3 loop reads CASSYTGQGIYEQYF. CDR3 DNA: TGTGCCAGCAGCTACACCGGACAGGGAATCTACGAGCAGTACTTC.

This rearrangement joins TRBV6-1 to TRBJ1-5; D is ambiguous. V was cut by 2 bases and J by 5 bases, with 13 bases left in between. Germline lookup yields CDR1 MNHNS and CDR2 SASEGT. This CDR3 contains 15 residues. CDR3 amino acids: CASSEKVKDYQPQHF. CDR3 in DNA: TGTGCCAGCAGTGAAAAGGTCAAGGACTATCAGCCCCAGCATTTT.

This clone was detected once. The gene calls are TRBV14 and TRBJ1-2, with 7 bases fitting TRBD1. The J segment lost 4 bases and the V segment lost 0 bases, leaving 2 bases of the junction unmatched. CDR3 length: 14 amino acids. CDR1 SGHDN and CDR2 FVKESK come from the germline V gene. CDR3 nucleotide sequence: TGTGCCAGCAGCCAAGAGACAGGGTTCTATGGCTACACCTTC. It specifies CASSQETGFYGYTF. Complete variable domain (other parts from reference TRBV14 and TRBJ1-2): EAGVTQFPSHSVIEKGQTVTLRCDPISGHDNLYWYRRVMGKEIKFLLHFVKESKQDESGMPNNRFLAERTGGTYSTLKVQPAELEDSGVYFCASSQETGFYGYTFGSGTRLTVV.

This chain connects TRBV4-1 to TRBJ2-1, with 8 bases fitting TRBD2. Trimming cost V 0 bases and J 5 bases; bases outside gene matches: 9. The CDR3 loop spans 17 amino acids. CDR1 is MGHRA, CDR2 YSYEKL, per germline. The CDR3 region is CASSQDGMSGSNNEQFF. In nucleotides, the CDR3 is TGCGCCAGCAGCCAAGATGGGATGAGCGGGAGTAACAATGAGCAGTTCTTC.

The rearrangement uses TRBV19 and TRBJ2-7; D may be TRBD2 (6 bases). Trimming pared 5 bases from V and 9 bases from J, leaving 23 bases between. There are 15 residues in the CDR3. In germline, CDR1 is LNHDA, CDR2 SQIVND (reference sequence). CDR3 DNA sequence: TGTGCCAGTAGTCAACTAGCAAACGAAGTTTTGGGGCAGTACTTC. The encoded protein is CASSQLANEVLGQYF.

This chain joins TRBV5-1 and TRBJ2-1; D gene unclear. The V gene lost 4 bases and the J gene lost 0 bases, with 11 bases spanning the gap. The germline gives CDR1 SGHRS, CDR2 YFSETQ. This CDR3 is 15 amino acids long. The CDR3 loop is CASSPLPSSYNEQFF. CDR3 sequence (DNA): TGCGCCAGCAGCCCGCTACCGAGCTCCTACAATGAGCAGTTCTTC.

This clone was recorded a few times. The genes are TRBV28 and TRBJ1-5, with D maybe TRBD1 (5 bases). Trimming stripped 5 bases from V and 7 bases from J, with 12 bases between. Germline V gene sequence: CDR1 MDHEN, CDR2 SYDVKM. The CDR3 has 13 amino acids. The CDR3 bases are TGTGCCAGCAGTAGACAGAACCAACAGCCCCAGCATTTT. It translates to CASSRQNQQPQHF.

This sequence joins TRBV7-9 and TRBJ1-2; tentatively, D is TRBD1 (6 bases). Trimming took off 5 bases at V and 2 bases at J, with 9 bases between the two ends. The CDR3 extends over 13 amino acids. CDR1 is SEHNR, CDR2 FQNEAQ, per germline (reference sequence). CDR3 region: CASSRQVNYGYTF. The CDR3 DNA is TGTGCCAGCAGCCGACAGGTGAACTATGGCTACACCTTC.

This rearrangement joins TRBV11-2 to TRBJ1-2; no reliable D call. The CDR3 is made up of 15 amino acids. Germline-derived CDR1 and CDR2 are SGHAT and FQNNGV. Trimming pared 5 bases from V and 2 bases from J, leaving 15 bases between. CDR3 nucleotides: TGTGCCAGCAGCCCCATCGCAAACAGAAACTATGGCTACACCTTC. Its protein product is CASSPIANRNYGYTF.

The rearrangement uses TRBV28 and TRBJ2-1; 12 bases align to TRBD2. The length of the CDR3 is 15 residues. The V and J ends lost 5 bases and 4 bases, in that order; junction bases with no gene match: 3. The V gene's germline CDR1 is MDHEN and CDR2 SYDVKM. CDR3 sequence reads: CASSSGLAGYNEQFF. The DNA of the CDR3 is TGTGCCAGCAGTAGCGGACTAGCGGGATACAATGAGCAGTTCTTC.

The chain combines TRBV9 with TRBJ1-6; D is undetermined. Trimming took off 3 bases at V and 9 bases at J, with 19 bases between the two ends. CDR1 and CDR2 from the germline V gene are SGDLS and YYNGEE. This CDR3 contains 16 residues. CDR3 DNA: TGTGCCAGCAGCGGCGGGGAGTCGACGGTCGGTTCACCCCTCCACTTT. Protein sequence: CASSGGESTVGSPLHF. The complete variable domain, with remaining parts taken from reference TRBV9 and TRBJ1-6, reads DSGVTQTPKHLITATGQRVTLRCSPRSGDLSVYWYQQSLDQGLQFLIQYYNGEERAKGNILERFSAQQFPDLHSELNLSSLELGDSALYFCASSGGESTVGSPLHFGNGTRLTVT.

The chain joins TRBV9 to TRBJ2-7; TRBD2 agrees at 7 bases. Germline CDR1 is SGDLS and CDR2 is YYNGEE. The CDR3 has 13 amino acids. V gave up 3 bases and J gave up 4 bases; unmatched junction bases: 4. The CDR3 sequence is CASSDGGGYEQYF. The CDR3 DNA sequence: TGTGCCAGCAGCGACGGGGGAGGGTACGAGCAGTACTTC.